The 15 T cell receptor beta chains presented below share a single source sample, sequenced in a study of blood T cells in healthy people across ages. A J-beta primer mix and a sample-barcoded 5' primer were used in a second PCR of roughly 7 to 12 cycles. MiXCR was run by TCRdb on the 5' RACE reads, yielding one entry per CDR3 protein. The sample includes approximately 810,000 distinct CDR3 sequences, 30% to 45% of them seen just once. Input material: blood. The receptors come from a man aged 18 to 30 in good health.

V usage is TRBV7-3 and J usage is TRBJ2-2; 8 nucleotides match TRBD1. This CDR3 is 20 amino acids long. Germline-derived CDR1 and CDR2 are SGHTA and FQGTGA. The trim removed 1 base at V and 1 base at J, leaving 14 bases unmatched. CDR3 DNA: TGTGCCAGCAGCTTAAGGGGGACAGGAGGGCTAGCGAGGAACACCGGGGAGCTGTTTTTT. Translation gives CASSLRGTGGLARNTGELFF.

The CDR3 region is CASSQGGQGDNEQYF. The CDR3 DNA follows: TGTGCCAGCAGCCAAGGGGGACAGGGGGACAACGAGCAGTACTTC. The chain carries TRBV4-2 and TRBJ2-7; TRBD1 matches 11 bases. Losses at the gene ends were 1 base for V and 5 bases for J; bases not matched to a gene: 4. The CDR3 sequence is 15 residues long. The V gene's germline CDR1 is LGHNA and CDR2 YNFKEQ.

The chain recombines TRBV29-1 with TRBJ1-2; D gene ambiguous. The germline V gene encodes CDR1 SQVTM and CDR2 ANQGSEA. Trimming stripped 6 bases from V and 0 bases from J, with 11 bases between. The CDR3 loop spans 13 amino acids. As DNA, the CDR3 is TGCAGCGTCCCTGCGGGGTCTAACTATGGCTACACCTTC. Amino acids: CSVPAGSNYGYTF.

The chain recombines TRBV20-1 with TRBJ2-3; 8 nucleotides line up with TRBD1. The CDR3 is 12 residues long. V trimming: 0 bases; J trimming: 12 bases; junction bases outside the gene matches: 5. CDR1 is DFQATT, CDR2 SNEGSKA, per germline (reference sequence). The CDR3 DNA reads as TGCAGTGCTAGAGATCAAGGACAGGGCCAGTATTTT. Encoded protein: CSARDQGQGQYF.

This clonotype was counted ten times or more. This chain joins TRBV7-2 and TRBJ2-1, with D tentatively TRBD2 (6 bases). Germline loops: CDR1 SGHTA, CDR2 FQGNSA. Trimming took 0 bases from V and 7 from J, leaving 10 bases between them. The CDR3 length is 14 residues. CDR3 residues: CASSLAGGENEQFF. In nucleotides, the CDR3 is TGTGCCAGCAGCTTAGCGGGGGGTGAAAATGAGCAGTTCTTC.

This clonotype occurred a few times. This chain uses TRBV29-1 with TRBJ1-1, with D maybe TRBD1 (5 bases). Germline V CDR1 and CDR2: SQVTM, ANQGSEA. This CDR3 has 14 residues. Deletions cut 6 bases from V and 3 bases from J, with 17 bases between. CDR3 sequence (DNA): TGCAGCGTCTGGGATGGCAGGGCCTACACTGAAGCTTTCTTT. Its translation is CSVWDGRAYTEAFF.

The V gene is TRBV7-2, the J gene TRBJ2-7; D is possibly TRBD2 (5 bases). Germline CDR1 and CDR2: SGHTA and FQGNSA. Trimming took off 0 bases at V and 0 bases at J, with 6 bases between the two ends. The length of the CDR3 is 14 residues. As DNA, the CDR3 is TGTGCCAGCAGCTTAGCTAGCGTCTCCTACGAGCAGTACTTC. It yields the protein CASSLASVSYEQYF.

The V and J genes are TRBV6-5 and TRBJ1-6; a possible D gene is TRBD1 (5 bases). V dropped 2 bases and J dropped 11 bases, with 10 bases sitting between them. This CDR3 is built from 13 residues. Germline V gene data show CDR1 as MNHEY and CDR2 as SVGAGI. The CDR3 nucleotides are TGTGCCAGCAGTTACGGGACTCGGGCACCCCTCCACTTT. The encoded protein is CASSYGTRAPLHF.

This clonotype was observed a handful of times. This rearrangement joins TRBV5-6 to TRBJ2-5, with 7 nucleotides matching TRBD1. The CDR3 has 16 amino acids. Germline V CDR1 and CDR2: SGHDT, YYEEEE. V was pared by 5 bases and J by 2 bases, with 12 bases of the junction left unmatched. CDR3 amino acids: CASSFAGTATQETQYF. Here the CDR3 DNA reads TGTGCCAGCAGTTTTGCCGGGACAGCTACGCAAGAGACCCAGTACTTC.

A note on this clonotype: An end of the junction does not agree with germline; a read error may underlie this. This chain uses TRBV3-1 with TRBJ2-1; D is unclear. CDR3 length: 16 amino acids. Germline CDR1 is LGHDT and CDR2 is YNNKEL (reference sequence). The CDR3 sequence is CASSQGRLSSHNEQFF. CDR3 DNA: TGTGCCAGCAGCCAAGGTCGCCTGAGCTCCCACAATGAGCAGTTCTTC.

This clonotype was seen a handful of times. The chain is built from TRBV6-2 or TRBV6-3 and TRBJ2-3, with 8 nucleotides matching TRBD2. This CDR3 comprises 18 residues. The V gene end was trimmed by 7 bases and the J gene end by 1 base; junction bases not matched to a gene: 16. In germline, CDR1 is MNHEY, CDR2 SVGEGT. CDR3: CASTGITGGLGGTDTQYF. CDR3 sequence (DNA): TGTGCCAGCACCGGTATAACGGGGGGGCTCGGGGGCACAGATACGCAGTATTTT.

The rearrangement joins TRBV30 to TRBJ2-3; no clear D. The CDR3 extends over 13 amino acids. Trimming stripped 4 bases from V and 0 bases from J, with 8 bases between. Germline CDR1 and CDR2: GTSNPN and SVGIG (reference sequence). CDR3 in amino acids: CAWNTASTDTQYF. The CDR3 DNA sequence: TGTGCCTGGAACACAGCTAGCACAGATACGCAGTATTTT.

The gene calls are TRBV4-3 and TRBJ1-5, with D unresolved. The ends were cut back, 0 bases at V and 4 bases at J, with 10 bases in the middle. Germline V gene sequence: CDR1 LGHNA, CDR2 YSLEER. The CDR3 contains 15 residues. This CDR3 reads CASSQDGSKNQPQHF. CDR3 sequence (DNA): TGCGCCAGCAGCCAAGATGGCAGTAAAAATCAGCCCCAGCATTTT.

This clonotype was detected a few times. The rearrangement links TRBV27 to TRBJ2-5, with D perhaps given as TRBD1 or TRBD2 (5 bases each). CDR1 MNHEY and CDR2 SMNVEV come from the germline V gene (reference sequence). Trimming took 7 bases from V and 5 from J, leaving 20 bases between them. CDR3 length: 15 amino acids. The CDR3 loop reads CASKGMRGLPETQYF. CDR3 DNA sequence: TGTGCCAGCAAAGGCATGAGGGGCCTTCCGGAGACCCAGTACTTC.

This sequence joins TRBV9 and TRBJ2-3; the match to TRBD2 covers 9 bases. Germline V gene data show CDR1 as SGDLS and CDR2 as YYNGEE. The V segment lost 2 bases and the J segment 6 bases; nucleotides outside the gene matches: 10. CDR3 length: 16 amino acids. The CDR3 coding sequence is TGTGCCAGCAGCGTTCTTCTCGCGGGGGGGGTTGATACGCAGTATTTT. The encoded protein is CASSVLLAGGVDTQYF.